This T cell receptor (beta chain) originates from a study of CD8 T cells in ankylosing spondylitis. This CDR3 is built from 15 residues. The ends lost 3 bases at V and 1 base at J; junction bases unmatched: 4. Per germline, CDR1 DFQATT and CDR2 SNEGSKA (reference sequence). In its sample, this clonotype was seen many times. TCRdb re-called the 5' RACE reads through MiXCR, storing one row per CDR3 protein. This sample has about 27,000 distinct CDR3 sequences, with over 6.5% found just once. The sequenced material came from blood. The TCR sequence derives from a male donor with ankylosing spondylitis or in good health (not recorded which). The V gene is TRBV20-1, the J gene TRBJ2-3; TRBD2 aligns across 10 bases. The chain's CDR3 is CSASSGTSGTDTQYF. The CDR3 DNA sequence: TGCAGTGCTAGCTCCGGGACTAGCGGCACAGATACGCAGTATTTT.